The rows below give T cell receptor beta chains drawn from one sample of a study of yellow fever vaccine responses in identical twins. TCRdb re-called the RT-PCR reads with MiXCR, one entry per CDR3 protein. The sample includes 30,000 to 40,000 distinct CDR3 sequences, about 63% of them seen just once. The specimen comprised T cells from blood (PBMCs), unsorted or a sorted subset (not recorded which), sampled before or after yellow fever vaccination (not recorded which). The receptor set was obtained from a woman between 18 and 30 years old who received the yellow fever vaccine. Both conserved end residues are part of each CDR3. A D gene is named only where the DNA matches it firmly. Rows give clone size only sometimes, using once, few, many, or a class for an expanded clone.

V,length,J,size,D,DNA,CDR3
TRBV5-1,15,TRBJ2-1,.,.,TGCGCCAGCAGCTTGGCCGGGACACTCTACAATGAGCAGTTCTTC,CASSLAGTLYNEQFF
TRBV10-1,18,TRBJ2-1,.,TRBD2,TGCGCCAGCAGTGACACCCTAGGACTAGCGGGGACCTACAATGAGCAGTTCTTC,CASSDTLGLAGTYNEQFF
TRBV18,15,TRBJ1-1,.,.,TGTGCCAGCTCACAAAGGGAAGTCTCGAACACTGAAGCTTTCTTT,CASSQREVSNTEAFF
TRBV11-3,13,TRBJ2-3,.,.,TGTGCCAGCAGCTTAGGAGCCGCAGATACGCAGTATTTT,CASSLGAADTQYF
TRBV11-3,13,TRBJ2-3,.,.,TGTGCCAGCAGCCCGTACGCCACAGATACGCAGTATTTT,CASSPYATDTQYF
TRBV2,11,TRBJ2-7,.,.,TGTGCCAGCAGTTTCGACTACGAGCAGTACTTC,CASSFDYEQYF
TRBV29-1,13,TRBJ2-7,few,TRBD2,TGCAGCGTTGGGGGAGCGGGAGGACGGGAGCAGTACTTC,CSVGGAGGREQYF
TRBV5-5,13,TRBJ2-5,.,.,TGTGCCAGCAGTTCCAAACCCCAAGAGACCCAGTACTTC,CASSSKPQETQYF
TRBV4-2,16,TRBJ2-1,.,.,TGTGCCAGCAGCCAAGACCACTTGGATCTATACAATGAGCAGTTCTTC,CASSQDHLDLYNEQFF
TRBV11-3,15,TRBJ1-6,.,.,TGTGCCAGCAGCTTAGTTGGCAGATATAATTCACCCCTCCACTTT,CASSLVGRYNSPLHF
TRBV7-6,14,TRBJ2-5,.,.,TGTGCCAGCAGCTTAGGAGGAGGAGGAGAGACCCAGTACTTC,CASSLGGGGETQYF
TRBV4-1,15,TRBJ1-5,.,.,TGCGCCAGCAGCCAATGGACGGGAAGCAATCAGCCCCAGCATTTT,CASSQWTGSNQPQHF
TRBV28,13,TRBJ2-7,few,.,TGTGCCAGCATGGTGGGTCCTACAGGCGAGCAGTACTTC,CASMVGPTGEQYF
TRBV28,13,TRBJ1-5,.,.,TGTGCCAGCAGTTATCCGGGCAATCAGCCCCAGCATTTT,CASSYPGNQPQHF
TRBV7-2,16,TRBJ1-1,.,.,TGTGCCAGCAGCTTATGGGGGCTGGGGATGAACACTGAAGCTTTCTTT,CASSLWGLGMNTEAFF